The 13 T cell receptor beta chains presented below share a single source sample, sequenced in a study of regulatory dendritic cells for organ transplantation. For these receptors, no antigen is known. Allogeneic regulatory or mature dendritic cells were co-cultured for 5 days with CFSE-labeled sorted T cells at 1:10. TCRdb's copy holds only in-frame clones and misses some; the assay was immunoSEQ multiplex PCR. The data hold 12,000 or so clones, with roughly nine tenths observed a single time. The sequenced sample was naive CD8+ T cells from blood cultured with dendritic cells. Subset defined: CD45RA+ naive T cells. The receptors come from a human donor in good health.

The chain has TRBV7-9 and TRBJ1-6; TRBD1 matches at 7 bases. V dropped 5 bases and J dropped 7; count of bases not matched to a gene: 5. The CDR3 runs to 14 residues. Germline CDR1 SEHNR, CDR2 FQNEAQ (reference sequence). CDR3 DNA sequence: TGTGCCAGCAGCCCACAGGGGAGCAATTCACCCCTCCACTTT. Its translation is CASSPQGSNSPLHF.

The chain couples TRBV19 to TRBJ1-5; weak D call: TRBD1 (6 bases). V was pared by 5 bases and J by 7 bases, with 18 bases between. Per germline, CDR1 LNHDA and CDR2 SQIVND (reference sequence). The CDR3 extends over 15 amino acids. CDR3 DNA sequence: TGTGCCAGTAGTCGGGGGCGCAGGGGAGAACAGCCCCAGCATTTT. Its translation: CASSRGRRGEQPQHF.

J is TRBJ2-3 and V is TRBV27, with D perhaps matching TRBD1 or TRBD2 (5 bases each). This CDR3 is built from 13 residues. V lost 1 base and J lost 6, with 8 bases in between. Germline CDR1 and CDR2: MNHEY and SMNVEV (reference sequence). The CDR3 spells CASSLLGEDTQYF. CDR3 bases: TGTGCCAGCAGTTTATTGGGGGAGGATACGCAGTATTTT.

The V call is TRBV15, the J call TRBJ1-1; D gene unclear. This CDR3 spans 13 amino acids. The V end was cut by 4 bases, the J end by 2 bases, with 8 bases between. Germline loops: CDR1 LNHNV, CDR2 YYDKDF (reference sequence). Here the CDR3 DNA reads TGTGCCACCAGCACTTGGGGAAACACTGAAGCTTTCTTT. Its translation: CATSTWGNTEAFF.

The V call is TRBV29-1, the J call TRBJ1-2; D ambiguous. The CDR3 spans 11 residues. The germline gives CDR1 SQVTM, CDR2 ANQGSEA. Trimming took 0 bases from V and 6 from J, leaving 5 bases between them. The CDR3 here is CSVEDRHGYTF. For the CDR3, the DNA is TGCAGCGTTGAAGATCGACATGGCTACACCTTC. The whole variable domain, filled in from reference TRBV29-1 and TRBJ1-2, reads SAVISQKPSRDICQRGTSLTIQCQVDSQVTMMFWYRQQPGQSLTLIATANQGSEATYESGFVIDKFPISRPNLTFSTLTVSNMSPEDSSIYLCSVEDRHGYTFGSGTRLTVV.

J is TRBJ2-7 and V is TRBV15; 8 nucleotides line up with TRBD1. The V gene end was trimmed by 2 bases and the J gene end by 3 bases; junction bases not matched to a gene: 6. The CDR3 has 15 residues. Germline V lookup: CDR1 LNHNV, CDR2 YYDKDF (reference sequence). Here the CDR3 DNA reads TGTGCCACCAGCAGACCGTGGACAGGGATCTACGAGCAGTACTTC. It translates to CATSRPWTGIYEQYF.

The chain couples TRBV10-2 to TRBJ2-1; D is possibly TRBD1 (6 bases). CDR3 length: 12 residues. Germline V gives CDR1 WSHSY, CDR2 SAAADI. V lost 7 bases, J lost 10 bases, and 14 bases lay in between. The CDR3 nucleotides read TGCGCCAGCACCGTTGGGACACCCGAGCAGTTCTTC. Translated, it gives CASTVGTPEQFF.

The V gene is TRBV4-3, the J gene TRBJ1-1, with a tentative D call TRBD1 (5 bases). V lost 4 bases and J lost 4, with 13 bases in between. Per germline, CDR1 LGHNA and CDR2 YSLEER. This CDR3 has 14 amino acids. CDR3 amino acids: CASSRQGVATEAFF. The CDR3 DNA reads TGCGCCAGCAGCCGCCAGGGAGTCGCCACTGAAGCTTTCTTT.

In its sample, this clone was seen once. The chain combines TRBV9 with TRBJ2-5; 8 bases match TRBD2. The CDR3 consists of 14 residues. Looked up from germline, CDR1 is SGDLS and CDR2 is YYNGEE. J gave up 5 bases and V 5 bases, and 8 bases lay outside the gene matches. CDR3 DNA: TGTGCCAGCAGTCCCGGGACTAGAGACGAGACCCAGTACTTC. It yields the protein CASSPGTRDETQYF.

This clone was picked up a small number of times. This chain joins TRBV6-5 and TRBJ2-7, with D possibly matching TRBD1 (6 bases). Trimming shortened V by 2 bases and J by 3 bases, and 8 bases separated the two germline ends. CDR1 and CDR2 from the germline V gene are MNHEY and SVGAGI. This CDR3 has 13 amino acids. CDR3 bases: TGTGCCAGCAGTTACGGACAGAGCTACGAGCAGTACTTC. Translated: CASSYGQSYEQYF.

This chain uses TRBV6-5 with TRBJ2-7; the D call may be TRBD1 or TRBD2 (5 bases each). In germline, CDR1 is MNHEY, CDR2 SVGAGI. This CDR3 comprises 13 residues. V was pared by 7 bases and J by 6 bases, with 16 bases between. The CDR3 protein is CASTIHPGTEQYF. The CDR3 DNA sequence: TGTGCCAGCACCATCCACCCCGGGACCGAGCAGTACTTC.

The V and J genes are TRBV19 and TRBJ2-4; weak D call: TRBD1 (5 bases). The V end was cut by 3 bases, the J end by 8 bases, with 17 bases between. The CDR3 contains 15 residues. Germline V gives CDR1 LNHDA, CDR2 SQIVND (reference sequence). The CDR3 loop is CASSISLQGWDIQYF. CDR3 DNA: TGTGCCAGTAGTATTAGCTTGCAGGGATGGGACATTCAGTACTTC.

V and J are TRBV7-9 and TRBJ2-5; maybe TRBD1 (6 bases). Germline V gene sequence: CDR1 SEHNR, CDR2 FQNEAQ (reference sequence). Trimming shortened V by 7 bases and J by 7 bases, and 19 bases separated the two germline ends. This CDR3 spans 14 amino acids. The CDR3 spells CASNYPGARGTQYF. The CDR3 DNA reads as TGTGCCAGCAACTACCCAGGGGCACGGGGGACCCAGTACTTC.